These T cell receptor beta chains were read from a single sample in a study of identical twins. One entry per CDR3 protein results from TCRdb running MiXCR on the 5' RACE reads. The table includes about 520,000 distinct CDR3 sequences, less than 25% detected once. The sample was also reused in another study, on T cells expressing NK-cell markers.

Specimen: CD4+ T cells sorted from blood. These receptors came from a woman younger than 35 in good health. Both conserved end residues are part of each CDR3. A D gene is named only where the DNA matches it firmly. Where a row states a size, it is once, few, many or the class of an expanded clone; other rows omit it.

clone size	V gene	J gene	D gene	CDR3 protein	CDR3 DNA
few	TRBV5-5	TRBJ1-1	.	CASSLDQPMNTEAFF	TGTGCCAGCAGCTTGGACCAGCCCATGAACACTGAAGCTTTCTTT
few	TRBV20-1	TRBJ2-3	.	CSARSRTSTGTDTQYF	TGCAGTGCTAGATCCCGGACCAGCACGGGCACAGATACGCAGTATTTT
few	TRBV20-1	TRBJ2-7	.	CSASLAQYPYEQYF	TGCAGTGCTAGTTTGGCACAGTACCCCTACGAGCAGTACTTC
.	TRBV24-1	TRBJ2-1	TRBD2	CATSDSLAGEEQFF	TGTGCCACCAGTGATTCGTTAGCGGGGGAAGAGCAGTTCTTC
.	TRBV29-1	TRBJ1-4	.	CSGTGPGDEKLFF	TGCAGCGGCACCGGGCCCGGGGATGAAAAACTGTTTTTT
.	TRBV27	TRBJ2-5	.	CASTRVFGSSLNVGETQYF	TGTGCCAGCACCCGGGTTTTTGGCTCATCCCTTAACGTGGGAGAGACCCAGTACTTC
few	TRBV7-2	TRBJ2-7	TRBD1	CASSLRDRFHEQYF	TGTGCCAGCAGCCTCCGGGACAGGTTCCACGAGCAGTACTTC
.	TRBV7-9	TRBJ2-5	.	CASSSGPGRETQYF	TGTGCCAGCAGCTCCGGGCCGGGCAGAGAGACCCAGTACTTC
.	TRBV2	TRBJ2-7	.	CASSFLTGTSYEQYF	TGTGCCAGCAGCTTCTTGACAGGAACGTCCTACGAGCAGTACTTC
.	TRBV10-2	TRBJ2-7	TRBD1	CASRTGFYHEQYF	TGCGCCAGCAGGACAGGGTTTTACCACGAGCAGTACTTC
.	TRBV7-8	TRBJ2-5	.	CASSPHGGSPGTQYF	TGTGCCAGCAGCCCCCACGGTGGGAGCCCGGGGACCCAGTACTTC
few	TRBV2	TRBJ1-5	.	CASSGQKVNQRQHF	TGTGCCAGCAGCGGACAGAAGGTCAATCAGCGCCAGCATTTT